This T cell receptor beta chain emerged from a study of shared clonotypes between healthy human individuals. The overall study: Three plates were used per donor for CD4 naive, three for CD4 memory, two for CD8 naive and one for CD8 memory. Study-level points and caveats: Several donors had about 5% of their naive CD4 clonotypes in common.

Terminally differentiated effector memory CD45RA+ cells were left out of the naive CD8 fraction, which was CD45RO-negative and positively selected for CCR7. Notes on this clone: Antigen specificity is unknown.

The CDR3 contains 14 residues. The V gene's germline CDR1 is MNHEY and CDR2 SMNVEV (reference sequence). After removal of 6 bases from V and 7 bases from J, the junction contained 11 bases not matched to a gene. The protocol was immunoSEQ multiplex PCR, while the TCRdb copy is restricted to in-frame clones and leaves out a portion. Altogether 600,000 or so clones are present, roughly 98% being singletons, with the ten largest covering around 0.3%. This sequence was found in a man aged 30 to 45 in good health. The rearrangement joins TRBV27 to TRBJ2-7; 8 bases are a match to TRBD2. The sample was naive CD8+ T cells sorted from blood. DNA of the CDR3: TGTGCCAGCAGATTAAGCGGGAGTTTCCGAGAGCAGTACTTC. Translation: CASRLSGSFREQYF.